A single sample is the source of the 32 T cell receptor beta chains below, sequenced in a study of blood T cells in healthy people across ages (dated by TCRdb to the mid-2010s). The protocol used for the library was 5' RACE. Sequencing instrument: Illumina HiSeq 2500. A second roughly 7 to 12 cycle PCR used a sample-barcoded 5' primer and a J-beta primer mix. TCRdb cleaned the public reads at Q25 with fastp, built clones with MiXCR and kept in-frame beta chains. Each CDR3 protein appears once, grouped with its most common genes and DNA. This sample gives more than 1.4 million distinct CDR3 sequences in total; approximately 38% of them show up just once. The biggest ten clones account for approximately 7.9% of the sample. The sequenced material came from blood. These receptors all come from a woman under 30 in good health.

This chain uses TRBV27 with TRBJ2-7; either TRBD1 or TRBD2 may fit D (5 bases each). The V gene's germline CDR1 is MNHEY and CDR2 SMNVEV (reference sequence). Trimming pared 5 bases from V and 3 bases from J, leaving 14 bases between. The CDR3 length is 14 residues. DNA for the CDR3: TGTGCCAGCAGTGCTACCGAGGGGTACTACGAGCAGTACTTC. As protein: CASSATEGYYEQYF.

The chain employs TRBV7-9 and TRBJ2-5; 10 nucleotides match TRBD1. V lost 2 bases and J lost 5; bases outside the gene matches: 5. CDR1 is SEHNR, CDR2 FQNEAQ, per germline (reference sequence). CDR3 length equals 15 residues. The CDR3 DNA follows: TGTGCCAGCAGCTTAATGGGACAGGGGTTGGAGACCCAGTACTTC. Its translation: CASSLMGQGLETQYF.

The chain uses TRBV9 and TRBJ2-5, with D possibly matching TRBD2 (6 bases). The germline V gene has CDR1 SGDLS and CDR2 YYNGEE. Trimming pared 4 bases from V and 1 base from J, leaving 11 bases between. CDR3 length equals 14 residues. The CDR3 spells CASSSRGTQETQYF. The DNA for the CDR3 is TGTGCCAGCAGCTCCCGGGGGACCCAAGAGACCCAGTACTTC.

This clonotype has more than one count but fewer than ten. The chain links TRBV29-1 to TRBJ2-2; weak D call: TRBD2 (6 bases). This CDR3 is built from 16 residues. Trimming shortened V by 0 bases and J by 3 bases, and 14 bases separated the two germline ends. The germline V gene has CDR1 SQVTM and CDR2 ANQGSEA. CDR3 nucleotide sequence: TGCAGCGTTGAAGAGGGAGGTAGCGGTCACACCGGGGAGCTGTTTTTT. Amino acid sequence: CSVEEGGSGHTGELFF.

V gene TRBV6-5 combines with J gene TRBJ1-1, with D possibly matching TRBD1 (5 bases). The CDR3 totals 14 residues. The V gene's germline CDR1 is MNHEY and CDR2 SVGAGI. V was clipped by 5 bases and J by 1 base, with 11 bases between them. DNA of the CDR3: TGTGCCAGCAGTCCACCCGGGGCGAACACTGAAGCTTTCTTT. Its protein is CASSPPGANTEAFF.

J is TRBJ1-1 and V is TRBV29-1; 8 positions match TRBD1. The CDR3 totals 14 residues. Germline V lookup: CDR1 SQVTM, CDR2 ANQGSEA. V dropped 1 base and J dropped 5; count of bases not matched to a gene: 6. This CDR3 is CSVEVNRGETEAFF. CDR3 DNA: TGCAGCGTTGAAGTTAACAGGGGGGAAACTGAAGCTTTCTTT.

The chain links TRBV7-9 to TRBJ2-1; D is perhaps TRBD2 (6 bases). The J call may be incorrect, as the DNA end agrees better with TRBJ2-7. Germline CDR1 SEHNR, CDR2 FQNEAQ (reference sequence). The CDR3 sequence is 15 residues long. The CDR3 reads CASSLGTTFHNEQYF. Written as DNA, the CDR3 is TGTGCCAGCAGCTTAGGGACTACCTTTCACAATGAGCAGTACTTC.

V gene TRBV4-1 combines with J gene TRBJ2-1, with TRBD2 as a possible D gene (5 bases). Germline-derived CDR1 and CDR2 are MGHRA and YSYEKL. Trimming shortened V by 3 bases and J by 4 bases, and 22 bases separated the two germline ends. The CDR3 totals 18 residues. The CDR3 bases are TGCGCCAGCAGCCAGCTTAGCATCGCGGGTGCTCCTTACAATGAGCAGTTCTTC. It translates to CASSQLSIAGAPYNEQFF.

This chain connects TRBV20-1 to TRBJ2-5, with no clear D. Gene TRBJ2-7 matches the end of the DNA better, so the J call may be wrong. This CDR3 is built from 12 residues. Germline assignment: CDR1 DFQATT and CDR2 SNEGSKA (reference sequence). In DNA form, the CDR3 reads TGCAGTGCTAGAGATTTAAACCGCGAGCAGTACTTC. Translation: CSARDLNREQYF.

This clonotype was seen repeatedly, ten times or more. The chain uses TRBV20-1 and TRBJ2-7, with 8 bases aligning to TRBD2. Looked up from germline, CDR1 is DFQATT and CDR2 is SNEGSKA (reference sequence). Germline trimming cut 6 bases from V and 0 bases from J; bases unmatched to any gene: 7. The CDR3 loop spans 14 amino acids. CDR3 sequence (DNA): TGCAGTGCAACAACTAGCGGTAGCTCCTACGAGCAGTACTTC. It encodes CSATTSGSSYEQYF.

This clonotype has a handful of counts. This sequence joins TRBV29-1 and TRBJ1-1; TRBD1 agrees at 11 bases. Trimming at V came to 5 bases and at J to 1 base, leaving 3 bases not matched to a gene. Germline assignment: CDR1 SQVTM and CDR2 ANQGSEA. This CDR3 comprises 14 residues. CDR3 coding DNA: TGCAGCGTTCTCGGGACAGGGGGGAACACTGAAGCTTTCTTT. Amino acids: CSVLGTGGNTEAFF.

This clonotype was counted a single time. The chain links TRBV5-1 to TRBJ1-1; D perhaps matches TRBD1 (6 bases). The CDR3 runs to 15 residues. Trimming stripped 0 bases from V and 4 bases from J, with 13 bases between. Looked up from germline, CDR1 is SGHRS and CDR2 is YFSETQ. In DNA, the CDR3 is TGCGCCAGCAGCTTGGACCCAGGGGTTGTCACTGAAGCTTTCTTT. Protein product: CASSLDPGVVTEAFF.

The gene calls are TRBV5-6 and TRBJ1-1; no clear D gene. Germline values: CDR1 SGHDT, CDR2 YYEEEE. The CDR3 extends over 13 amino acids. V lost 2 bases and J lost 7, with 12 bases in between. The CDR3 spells CASSFPLRDEAFF. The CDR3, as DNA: TGTGCCAGCAGCTTCCCCCTTCGCGATGAAGCTTTCTTT.

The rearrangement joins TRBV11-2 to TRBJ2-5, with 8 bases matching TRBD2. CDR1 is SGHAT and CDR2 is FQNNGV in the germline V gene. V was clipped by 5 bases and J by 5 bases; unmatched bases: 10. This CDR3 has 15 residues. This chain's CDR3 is CASSPFGGRTETQYF. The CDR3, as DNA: TGTGCCAGCAGCCCGTTTGGCGGGAGGACGGAGACCCAGTACTTC.

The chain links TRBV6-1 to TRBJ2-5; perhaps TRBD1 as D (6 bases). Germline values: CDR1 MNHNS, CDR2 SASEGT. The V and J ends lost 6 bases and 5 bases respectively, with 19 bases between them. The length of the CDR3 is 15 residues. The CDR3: CASRRSGTLPETQYF. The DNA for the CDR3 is TGTGCCAGCAGAAGATCCGGGACACTGCCTGAGACCCAGTACTTC.

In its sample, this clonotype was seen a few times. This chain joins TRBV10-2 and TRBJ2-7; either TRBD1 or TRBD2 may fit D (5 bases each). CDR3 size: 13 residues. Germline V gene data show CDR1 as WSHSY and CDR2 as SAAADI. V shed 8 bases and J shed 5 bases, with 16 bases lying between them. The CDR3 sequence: CASGPGPVNEQYF. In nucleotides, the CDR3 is TGCGCCAGCGGACCGGGGCCGGTAAACGAGCAGTACTTC.

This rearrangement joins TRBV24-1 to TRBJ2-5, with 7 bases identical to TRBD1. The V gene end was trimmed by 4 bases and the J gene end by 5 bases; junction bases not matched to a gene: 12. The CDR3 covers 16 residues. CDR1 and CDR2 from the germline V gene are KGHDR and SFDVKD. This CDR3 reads CATSDDGQAGRETQYF. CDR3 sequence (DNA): TGTGCCACCAGTGACGATGGACAGGCCGGCCGGGAGACCCAGTACTTC.

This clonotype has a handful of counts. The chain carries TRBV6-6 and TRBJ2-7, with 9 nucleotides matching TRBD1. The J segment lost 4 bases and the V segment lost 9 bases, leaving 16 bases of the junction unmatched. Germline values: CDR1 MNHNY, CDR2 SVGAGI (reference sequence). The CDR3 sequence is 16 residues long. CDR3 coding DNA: TGTGCCAGTATCAAAAGTCCGGGACAGGGCACTTACGAGCAGTACTTC. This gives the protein CASIKSPGQGTYEQYF.

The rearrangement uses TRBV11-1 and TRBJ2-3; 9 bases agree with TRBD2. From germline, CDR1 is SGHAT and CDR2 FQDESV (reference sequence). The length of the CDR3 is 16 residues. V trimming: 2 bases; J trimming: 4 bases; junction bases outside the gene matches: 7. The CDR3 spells CASSLRPAGGADTQYF. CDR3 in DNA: TGTGCCAGCAGCTTACGTCCAGCGGGAGGAGCAGATACGCAGTATTTT.

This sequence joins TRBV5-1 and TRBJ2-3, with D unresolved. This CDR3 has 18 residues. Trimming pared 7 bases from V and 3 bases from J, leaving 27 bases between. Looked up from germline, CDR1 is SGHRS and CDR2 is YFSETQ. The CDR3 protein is CASGSTPFSSMITDTQYF. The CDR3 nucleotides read TGCGCCAGCGGATCCACCCCCTTTAGCTCGATGATTACAGATACGCAGTATTTT.

This CDR3 is CASSTFLGGPDTQYF. CDR3 DNA: TGTGCCAGCAGTACTTTTCTAGGGGGCCCAGATACGCAGTATTTT. The gene calls are TRBV6-6 and TRBJ2-3, with 7 bases matching TRBD1. With V trimmed by 5 bases and J by 4 bases, 9 bases remained unmatched. The V gene's germline CDR1 is MNHNY and CDR2 SVGAGI (reference sequence). The CDR3 consists of 15 residues.

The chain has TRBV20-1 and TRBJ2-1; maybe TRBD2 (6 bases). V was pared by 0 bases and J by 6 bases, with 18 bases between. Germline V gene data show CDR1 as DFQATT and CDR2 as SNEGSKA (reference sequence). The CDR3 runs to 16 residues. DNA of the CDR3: TGCAGTGCTAGAGATTTTAGTTTGGGGAGGTTCAATGAGCAGTTCTTC. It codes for CSARDFSLGRFNEQFF.

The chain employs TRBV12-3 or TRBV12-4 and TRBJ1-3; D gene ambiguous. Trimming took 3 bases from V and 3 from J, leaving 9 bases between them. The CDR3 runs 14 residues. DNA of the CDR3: TGTGCCAGCAGTTTCATCGGTGGTGGAAACACCATATATTTT. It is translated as CASSFIGGGNTIYF.

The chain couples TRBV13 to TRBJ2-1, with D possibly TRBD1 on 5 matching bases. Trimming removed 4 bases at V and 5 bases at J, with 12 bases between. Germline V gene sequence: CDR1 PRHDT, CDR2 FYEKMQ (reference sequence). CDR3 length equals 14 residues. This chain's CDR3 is CASSSSGRDNEQFF. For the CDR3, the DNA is TGTGCCAGCAGCTCCAGTGGCAGGGACAATGAGCAGTTCTTC.

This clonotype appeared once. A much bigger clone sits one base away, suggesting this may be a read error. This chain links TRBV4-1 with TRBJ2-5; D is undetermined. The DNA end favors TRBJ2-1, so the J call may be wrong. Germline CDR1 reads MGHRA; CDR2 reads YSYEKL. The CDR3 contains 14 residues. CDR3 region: CASSQVANQETQFF. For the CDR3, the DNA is TGCGCCAGCAGCCAAGTGGCGAATCAAGAGACCCAGTTCTTC.

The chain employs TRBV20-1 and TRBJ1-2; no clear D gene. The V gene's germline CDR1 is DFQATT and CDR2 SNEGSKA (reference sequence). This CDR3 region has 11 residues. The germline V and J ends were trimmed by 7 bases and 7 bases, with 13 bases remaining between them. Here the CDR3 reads CSVRLPGGYTF. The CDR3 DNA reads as TGCAGTGTGCGCCTTCCCGGTGGCTACACCTTC.

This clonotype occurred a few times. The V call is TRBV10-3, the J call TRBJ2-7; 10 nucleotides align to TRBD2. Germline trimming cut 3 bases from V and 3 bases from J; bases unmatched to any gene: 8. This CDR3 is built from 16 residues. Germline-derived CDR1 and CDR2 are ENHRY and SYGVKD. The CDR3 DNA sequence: TGTGCCATCAGTGAATCAGGGACTAGCGAAGGCTACGAGCAGTACTTC. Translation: CAISESGTSEGYEQYF.

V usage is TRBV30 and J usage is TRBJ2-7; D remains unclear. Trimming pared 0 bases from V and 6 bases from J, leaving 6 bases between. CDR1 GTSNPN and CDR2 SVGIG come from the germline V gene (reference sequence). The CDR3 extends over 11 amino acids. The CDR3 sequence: CAWSVIREQYF. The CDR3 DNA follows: TGTGCCTGGAGTGTGATACGCGAGCAGTACTTC.

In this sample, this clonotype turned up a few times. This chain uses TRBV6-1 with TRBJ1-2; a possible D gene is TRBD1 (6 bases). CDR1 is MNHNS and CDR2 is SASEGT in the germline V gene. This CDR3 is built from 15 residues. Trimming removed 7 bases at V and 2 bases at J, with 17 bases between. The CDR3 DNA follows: TGTGCCAGCATCCGGGGGCAGGGTTCCAACTATGGCTACACCTTC. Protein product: CASIRGQGSNYGYTF.

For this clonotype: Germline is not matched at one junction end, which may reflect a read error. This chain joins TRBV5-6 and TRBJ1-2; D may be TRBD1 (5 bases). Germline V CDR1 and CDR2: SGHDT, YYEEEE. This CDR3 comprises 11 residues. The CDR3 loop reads CTSSRDGGYTF. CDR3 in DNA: TGTACCAGCAGCCGGGACGGAGGCTACACCTTC.

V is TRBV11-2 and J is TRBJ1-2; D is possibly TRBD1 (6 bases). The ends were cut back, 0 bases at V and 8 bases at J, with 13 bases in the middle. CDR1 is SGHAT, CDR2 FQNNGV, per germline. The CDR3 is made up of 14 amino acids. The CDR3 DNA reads TGTGCCAGCAGCTTAGATAGGCACAGGGACGGCTACACCTTC. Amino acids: CASSLDRHRDGYTF.

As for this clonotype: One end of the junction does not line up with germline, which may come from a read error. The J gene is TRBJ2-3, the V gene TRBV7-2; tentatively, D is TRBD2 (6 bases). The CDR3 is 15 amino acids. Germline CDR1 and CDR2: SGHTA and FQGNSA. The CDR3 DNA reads TGTGTCAGCAGCACCGCGGGAACGAGCACAGATACGCAGTATTTT. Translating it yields CVSSTAGTSTDTQYF.